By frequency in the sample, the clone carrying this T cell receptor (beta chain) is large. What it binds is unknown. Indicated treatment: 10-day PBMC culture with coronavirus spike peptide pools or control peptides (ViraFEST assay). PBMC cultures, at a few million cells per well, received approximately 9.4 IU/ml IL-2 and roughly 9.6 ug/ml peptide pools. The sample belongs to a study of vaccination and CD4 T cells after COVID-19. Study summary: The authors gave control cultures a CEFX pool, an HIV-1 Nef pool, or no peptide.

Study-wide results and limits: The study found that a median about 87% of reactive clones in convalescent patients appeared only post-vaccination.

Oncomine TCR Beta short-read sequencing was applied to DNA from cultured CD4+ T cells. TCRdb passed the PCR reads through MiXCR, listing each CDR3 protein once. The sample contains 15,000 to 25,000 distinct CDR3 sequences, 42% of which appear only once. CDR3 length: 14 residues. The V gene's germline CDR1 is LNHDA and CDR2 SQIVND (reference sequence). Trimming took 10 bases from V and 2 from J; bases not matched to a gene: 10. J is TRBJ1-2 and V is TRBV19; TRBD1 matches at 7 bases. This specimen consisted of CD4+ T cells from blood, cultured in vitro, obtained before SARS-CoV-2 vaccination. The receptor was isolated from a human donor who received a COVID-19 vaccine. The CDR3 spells CATRVRQGNYGYTF. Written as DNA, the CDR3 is TGTGCCACCAGAGTCCGACAGGGCAACTATGGCTACACCTTC.